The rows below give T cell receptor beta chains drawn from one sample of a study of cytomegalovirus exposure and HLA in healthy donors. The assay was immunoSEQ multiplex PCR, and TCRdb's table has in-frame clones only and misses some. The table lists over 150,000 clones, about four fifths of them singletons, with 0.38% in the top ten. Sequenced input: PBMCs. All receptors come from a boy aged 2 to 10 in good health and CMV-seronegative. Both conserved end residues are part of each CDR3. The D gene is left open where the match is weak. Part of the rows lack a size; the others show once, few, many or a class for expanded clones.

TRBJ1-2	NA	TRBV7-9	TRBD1	TGTGCCAGCAGCCGGGGACAGAGACCTTACTATGGCTACACCTTC	CASSRGQRPYYGYTF
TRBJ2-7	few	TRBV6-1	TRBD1	TGTGCCAGCAGTGGACAGGGCTACGAGCAGTACTTC	CASSGQGYEQYF
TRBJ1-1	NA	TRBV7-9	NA	TGTGCCAGCAGCTTAGGTGGACATATCACGACTGAAGCTTTCTTT	CASSLGGHITTEAFF
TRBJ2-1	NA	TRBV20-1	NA	TGCAGTGCTAAGGGAGGTGAGCAGTTCTTC	CSAKGGEQFF
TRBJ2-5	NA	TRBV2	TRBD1	TGTGCCAGCACCCCGGGGACAGGGGAACAAGAGACCCAGTACTTC	CASTPGTGEQETQYF
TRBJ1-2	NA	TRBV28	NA	TGTGCCAGCAGTTTACGGGTTGGGAACTATGGCTACACCTTC	CASSLRVGNYGYTF
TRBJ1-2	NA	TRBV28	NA	TGTGCCAGCAGTTTAGGACCTACCGGGGGCTATGGCTACACCTTC	CASSLGPTGGYGYTF
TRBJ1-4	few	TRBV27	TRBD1	TGTGCCAGCGGGACAGGGTATGAAAAACTGTTTTTT	CASGTGYEKLFF
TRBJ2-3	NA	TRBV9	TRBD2	TGTGCCAGCAGCTCCGGGACTAGCGGGATAATCACAGATACGCAGTATTTT	CASSSGTSGIITDTQYF
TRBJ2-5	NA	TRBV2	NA	TGTGCCAGCAGAGGGGGAGAAGAGACCCAGTACTTC	CASRGGEETQYF
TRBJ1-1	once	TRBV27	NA	TGTGCCAGCGGAGGGAACACTGAAGCTTTCTTT	CASGGNTEAFF
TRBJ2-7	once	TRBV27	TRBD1	TGTGCCAGCAGTTTAAGTGGGACAGGGTACGAGCAGTACTTC	CASSLSGTGYEQYF
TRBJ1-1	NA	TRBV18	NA	TGTGCCAGCTCACCGGTGAGAGTTGAAGCTTTCTTT	CASSPVRVEAFF
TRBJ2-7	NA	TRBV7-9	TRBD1	TGTGCCAGCAGCTCCGGGACAGAACCCTACGAGCAGTACTTC	CASSSGTEPYEQYF
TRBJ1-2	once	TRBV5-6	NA	TGTGCCAGCAGACGCGTAGCCTCCTATGGCTACACCTTC	CASRRVASYGYTF
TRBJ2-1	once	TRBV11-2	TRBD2	TGTGCCAGCAGCTTAGACCGCTATAGCGGGAGGGTTCGGAATGAGCAGTTCTTC	CASSLDRYSGRVRNEQFF
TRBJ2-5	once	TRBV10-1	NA	TGCGCCAGAGGACAGCGACTCAGAGAGACCCAGTACTTC	CARGQRLRETQYF
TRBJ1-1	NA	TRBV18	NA	TGTGCCAGCTCAACCGGACTGGATCCGAATTCCTACACTGAAGCTTTCTTT	CASSTGLDPNSYTEAFF
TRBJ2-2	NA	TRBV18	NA	TGTGCCAGCTCACCCTCGGCAGGGGTTATAACCGGGGAGCTGTTTTTT	CASSPSAGVITGELFF